These 26 T cell receptor beta chains were all obtained from the same sample, sequenced in a study of blood T cell repertoires in COVID-19. Data came from immunoSEQ multiplex PCR; TCRdb stores just in-frame clones and leaves some out. The table records over 85,000 clones, more than 75% of them present only once. What was sequenced was peripheral blood. Receptor source: an elderly woman with acute or convalescent COVID-19.

The J gene is TRBJ1-1, the V gene TRBV13; TRBD1 matches 8 bases. The V gene's germline CDR1 is PRHDT and CDR2 FYEKMQ (reference sequence). This CDR3 spans 12 amino acids. The ends lost 6 bases at V and 4 bases at J; junction bases unmatched: 1. The CDR3 DNA reads TGTGCCAGCAGTGACAGGGGCACTGAAGCTTTCTTT. Encoded protein: CASSDRGTEAFF.

The chain links TRBV9 to TRBJ1-1; D possibly corresponds to TRBD1 (5 bases). The CDR3 totals 14 residues. Germline CDR1 is SGDLS and CDR2 is YYNGEE. V lost 1 base and J 5 bases, leaving 12 bases between the germline ends. The DNA of the CDR3 is TGTGCCAGCAGCGTAATCAGGGAGGGGACTGAAGCTTTCTTT. Its translation is CASSVIREGTEAFF.

The CDR3 reads CASSQDAAGAAQPQHF. DNA of the CDR3: TGCGCCAGCAGCCAAGATGCGGCGGGGGCGGCTCAGCCCCAGCATTTT. The chain joins TRBV4-3 to TRBJ1-5; a weak D match, TRBD1 (6 bases). CDR1 is LGHNA and CDR2 is YSLEER in the germline V gene. Between the trimmed V and J ends, which lost 0 bases and 6 bases, there was a span of 15 bases. This CDR3 region has 16 residues.

This sequence joins TRBV6-5 and TRBJ2-7; 8 bases map to TRBD2. The CDR3 covers 16 residues. V shed 0 bases, J shed 1 base, and the junction held 5 bases outside the gene matches. Germline loops: CDR1 MNHEY, CDR2 SVGAGI. The CDR3 DNA reads TGTGCCAGCAGTTACTCGCCGGTAGCGGGGTCCTACGAGCAGTACTTC. Amino acid sequence: CASSYSPVAGSYEQYF.

V and J are TRBV20-1 and TRBJ1-4; no definite D call. The CDR3 contains 10 residues. V shed 3 bases and J shed 15 bases, with 11 bases lying between them. Germline V gene data show CDR1 as DFQATT and CDR2 as SNEGSKA (reference sequence). The DNA for the CDR3 is TGCAGTGCTAGCGACGGCGGGGTGTTTTTT. This encodes CSASDGGVFF.

The chain carries TRBV19 and TRBJ1-1, with D maybe TRBD1 (5 bases). The V gene's germline CDR1 is LNHDA and CDR2 SQIVND (reference sequence). The CDR3 is 15 residues long. The ends were cut back, 3 bases at V and 7 bases at J, with 18 bases in the middle. CDR3: CASSMGRVGNDEAFF. The CDR3 DNA reads as TGTGCCAGTAGTATGGGCAGGGTGGGGAACGATGAAGCTTTCTTT.

V usage is TRBV6-5 and J usage is TRBJ1-1, with no clear D. This CDR3 has 14 amino acids. Germline V lookup: CDR1 MNHEY, CDR2 SVGAGI. Trimming took 4 bases from V and 1 from J, leaving 10 bases between them. The CDR3: CASSSTTWNTEAFF. CDR3 nucleotide sequence: TGTGCCAGCAGTTCGACAACGTGGAACACTGAAGCTTTCTTT.

This chain links TRBV30 with TRBJ2-3; 8 nucleotides agree with TRBD2. CDR1 and CDR2 (germline): GTSNPN, SVGIG (reference sequence). The CDR3 is 16 residues long. V dropped 0 bases and J dropped 2; count of bases not matched to a gene: 7. CDR3 sequence (DNA): TGTGCCTGGAGTGTAGACCGGGGGGGCCTCACAGATACGCAGTATTTT. Encoded protein: CAWSVDRGGLTDTQYF.

This clone was detected only once. This chain connects TRBV2 to TRBJ1-6, with a possible D match to TRBD1 (5 bases). Trimming removed 1 base from V and 0 bases from J, with 7 bases in between. Germline V lookup: CDR1 SNHLY, CDR2 FYNNEI. The CDR3 length is 16 residues. CDR3 sequence reads: CASSEVGGSYNSPLHF. The CDR3 DNA sequence: TGTGCCAGCAGTGAAGTGGGGGGCTCCTATAATTCACCCCTCCACTTT.

This clone was found once. The V and J genes are TRBV19 and TRBJ1-3; no firm D call. V lost 7 bases and J 0 bases, leaving 10 bases between the germline ends. The CDR3 loop spans 14 amino acids. CDR1 is LNHDA, CDR2 SQIVND, per germline (reference sequence). The CDR3 spells CASTFPSSGNTIYF. CDR3 DNA: TGTGCCAGTACATTTCCGAGCTCTGGAAACACCATATATTTT.

J is TRBJ2-7 and V is TRBV2; the D is unclear. CDR1 and CDR2 from the germline V gene are SNHLY and FYNNEI. Trimming took 2 bases from V and 3 from J, leaving 8 bases between them. This CDR3 has 13 amino acids. The CDR3 here is CASSELFYYEQYF. The CDR3 DNA follows: TGTGCCAGCAGTGAACTCTTCTACTACGAGCAGTACTTC.

V is TRBV28 and J is TRBJ1-2; D might be TRBD1 (6 bases). Germline V lookup: CDR1 MDHEN, CDR2 SYDVKM. The V end was cut by 4 bases, the J end by 7 bases, with 7 bases between. The CDR3 totals 11 residues. The CDR3 nucleotides read TGTGCCAGCAGTTACAGGGTTGGCTACACCTTC. Encoded protein: CASSYRVGYTF.

This chain connects TRBV19 to TRBJ1-1; D remains unclear. From germline, CDR1 is LNHDA and CDR2 SQIVND (reference sequence). V lost 2 bases and J 5 bases, leaving 15 bases between the germline ends. The CDR3 loop spans 15 amino acids. The CDR3 here is CASSIFAPGQTEAFF. DNA of the CDR3: TGTGCCAGTAGTATATTCGCCCCGGGTCAGACTGAAGCTTTCTTT.

V gene TRBV5-8 combines with J gene TRBJ1-3, with D uncertain. Germline lookup yields CDR1 SGHTS and CDR2 YDEGEE. The CDR3 runs 14 residues. Trimming pared 4 bases from V and 2 bases from J, leaving 10 bases between. The CDR3: CASSPEAAGNTIYF. The DNA of the CDR3 is TGTGCCAGCAGCCCGGAGGCAGCTGGAAACACCATATATTTT.

The chain has TRBV11-2 and TRBJ2-3, with 10 bases lining up with TRBD1. The germline gives CDR1 SGHAT, CDR2 FQNNGV. The ends lost 5 bases at V and 1 base at J; junction bases unmatched: 6. This CDR3 spans 16 amino acids. For the CDR3, the DNA is TGTGCCAGCAGCCGACAGGGGGCCTGGGGCACAGATACGCAGTATTTT. Translating it yields CASSRQGAWGTDTQYF.

The V gene is TRBV12-3 or TRBV12-4, the J gene TRBJ1-2; 8 bases agree with TRBD1. V was clipped by 9 bases and J by 6 bases; unmatched bases: 6. The CDR3 extends over 12 amino acids. CDR3 nucleotide sequence: TGTGCCAGTTCCAGGGGGCCAGATGGCTACACCTTC. Translated: CASSRGPDGYTF.

V and J are TRBV7-8 and TRBJ2-3, with a possible D match to TRBD2 (6 bases). The germline gives CDR1 SGHVS, CDR2 FQNEAQ. CDR3 length: 15 amino acids. The V gene lost 2 bases and the J gene lost 5 bases, with 14 bases spanning the gap. The CDR3 coding sequence is TGTGCCAGCAGCTTAAATGGCGGGGTGGGAGATACGCAGTATTTT. This sequence encodes CASSLNGGVGDTQYF.

The V call is TRBV4-3, the J call TRBJ1-6; 7 bases agree with TRBD1. This CDR3 is built from 16 residues. CDR1 and CDR2 (germline): LGHNA, YSLEER. V was pared by 0 bases and J by 7 bases, with 6 bases of the junction left unmatched. CDR3 residues: CASSQDQAGGNSPLHF. The CDR3 DNA is TGCGCCAGCAGCCAAGATCAGGCAGGGGGGAATTCACCCCTCCACTTT.

The chain uses TRBV15 and TRBJ1-2; possible D gene TRBD1, 6 bases. The V gene's germline CDR1 is LNHNV and CDR2 YYDKDF (reference sequence). The CDR3 length is 14 residues. The ends were cut back, 3 bases at V and 1 base at J, with 9 bases in the middle. The chain's CDR3 is CATSSDRNNYGYTF. The CDR3 DNA reads TGTGCCACCAGCAGCGACAGGAATAACTATGGCTACACCTTC.

This clone was counted between two and nine times. This chain joins TRBV5-6 and TRBJ1-2; D call uncertain. V lost 6 bases to trimming and J lost 0 bases, with 18 bases between them. The CDR3 is 16 residues long. Germline lookup yields CDR1 SGHDT and CDR2 YYEEEE. The CDR3 nucleotides read TGTGCCAGCACCAGGAATGGGCAGTTAGCTAACTATGGCTACACCTTC. It translates to CASTRNGQLANYGYTF.

The chain has TRBV5-1 and TRBJ2-7, with D possibly matching TRBD2 (6 bases). Germline CDR1 and CDR2: SGHRS and YFSETQ. The CDR3 sequence is 12 residues long. Trimming left V 2 bases short and J 7 bases short, with 10 bases between. The CDR3 sequence: CASSLPGDEQYF. The CDR3 nucleotides are TGCGCCAGCAGCTTACCGGGAGATGAGCAGTACTTC.

The V gene is TRBV4-3, the J gene TRBJ1-1; possibly TRBD1 for D (6 bases). V was clipped by 4 bases and J by 3 bases, with 9 bases between them. The CDR3 has 13 amino acids. CDR1 and CDR2 from the germline V gene are LGHNA and YSLEER. The CDR3 DNA reads as TGCGCCAGCAGCCCTCGGACAGACACTGAAGCTTTCTTT. Translating gives CASSPRTDTEAFF.

The chain combines TRBV19 with TRBJ2-7; D may be TRBD1 (5 bases). Germline-derived CDR1 and CDR2 are LNHDA and SQIVND (reference sequence). This CDR3 spans 14 amino acids. The germline V and J ends were trimmed by 2 bases and 4 bases, with 12 bases remaining between them. The CDR3 region has the DNA TGTGCCAGTAGTATATCCGGCCAGGGTTACGAGCAGTACTTC. Translated, it gives CASSISGQGYEQYF.

The V and J genes are TRBV2 and TRBJ1-6; D is unclear. The CDR3 contains 14 residues. V was trimmed by 9 bases and J by 6 bases, leaving 15 bases between them. Germline CDR1 is SNHLY and CDR2 is FYNNEI. The CDR3 sequence: CASSWRSVNSPLHF. CDR3 nucleotide sequence: TGTGCCAGTAGTTGGCGAAGCGTTAATTCACCCCTCCACTTT.

This chain connects TRBV6-5 to TRBJ2-7, with D tentatively TRBD1 (6 bases). Trimming pared 5 bases from V and 0 bases from J, leaving 14 bases between. The CDR3 totals 15 residues. Germline values: CDR1 MNHEY, CDR2 SVGAGI. The CDR3 protein is CASSISTGSSYEQYF. CDR3 bases: TGTGCCAGCAGTATCTCGACAGGTAGCTCCTACGAGCAGTACTTC.

The V call is TRBV11-3, the J call TRBJ1-4, with unresolved D. This CDR3 comprises 13 residues. Trimming took 5 bases from V and 9 from J, leaving 13 bases between them. The germline V gene encodes CDR1 SGHNT and CDR2 YENEEA. The CDR3 region is CASSPPPTKKLFF. CDR3 coding DNA: TGTGCCAGCAGCCCCCCCCCGACTAAAAAACTGTTTTTT.